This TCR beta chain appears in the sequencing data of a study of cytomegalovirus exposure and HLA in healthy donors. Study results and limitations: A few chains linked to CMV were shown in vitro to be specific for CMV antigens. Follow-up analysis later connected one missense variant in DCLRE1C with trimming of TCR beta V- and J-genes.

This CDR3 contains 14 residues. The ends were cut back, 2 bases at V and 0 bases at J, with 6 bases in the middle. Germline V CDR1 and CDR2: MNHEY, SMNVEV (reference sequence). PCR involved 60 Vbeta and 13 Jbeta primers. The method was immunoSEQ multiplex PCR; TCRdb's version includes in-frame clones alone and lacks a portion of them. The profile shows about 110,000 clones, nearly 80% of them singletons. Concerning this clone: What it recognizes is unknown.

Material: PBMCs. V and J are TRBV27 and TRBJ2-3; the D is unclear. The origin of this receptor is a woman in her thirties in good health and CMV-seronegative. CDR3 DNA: TGTGCCAGCAGTTTACGTCGGAGCACAGATACGCAGTATTTT. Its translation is CASSLRRSTDTQYF.